Following are 5 T cell receptor beta chains from one sample sequenced in a study of CD4+ T cells in melanoma. Using immunoSEQ multiplex PCR, the repertoire was profiled, and TCRdb retains in-frame clones only, with some absent. The top ten clones hold 8% to 13% of a sample with more than 9,000 clones, 55% to 80% of them seen once. Sequenced sample: cells from a culture (not recorded whether cultured in vitro). The receptors come from a human donor with melanoma.

The J gene is TRBJ2-2, the V gene TRBV21-1. TRBV21-1 is a pseudogene segment. The CDR3 length is 12 residues. This CDR3 reads CASSKGDGELFF. CDR3 bases: TGTGCCAGCAGCAAAGGGGACGGGGAGCTGTTTTTT.

This chain joins TRBV7-3 and TRBJ2-6; D not resolved. This CDR3 has 16 amino acids. Trimming shortened V by 5 bases and J by 0 bases, and 11 bases separated the two germline ends. The germline gives CDR1 SGHTA, CDR2 FQGTGA. The CDR3 coding sequence is TGTGCCAGCAGCCCGACCCCCAGCTCTGGGGCCAACGTCCTGACTTTC. This sequence encodes CASSPTPSSGANVLTF.

This chain links TRBV25-1 with TRBJ2-1; the D gene could be TRBD1 or TRBD2 (7 bases each). The CDR3 length is 15 residues. Between the trimmed V and J ends, which lost 10 bases and 2 bases, there was a span of 18 bases. The germline CDR1 and CDR2 sequences are MGHDK and SYGVNS. CDR3: CATGGEGAAYNEQFF. CDR3 nucleotides: TGTGCCACTGGAGGGGAGGGGGCCGCCTACAATGAGCAGTTCTTC.

The J gene is TRBJ1-5, the V gene TRBV2, with TRBD1 matching over 11 bases. V trimming: 5 bases; J trimming: 8 bases; junction bases outside the gene matches: 2. CDR1 is SNHLY, CDR2 FYNNEI, per germline. The CDR3 extends over 13 amino acids. The chain's CDR3 is CASSRTGGEPQHF. The CDR3 coding sequence is TGTGCCAGCAGTAGGACAGGGGGCGAGCCCCAGCATTTT.

The chain combines TRBV6-6 with TRBJ2-5; TRBD1 aligns across 10 bases. The CDR3 spans 15 residues. V lost 8 bases, J lost 2 bases, and 8 bases stayed unmatched. CDR1 is MNHNY, CDR2 SVGAGI, per germline (reference sequence). CDR3 sequence reads: CASFPGTGVQETQYF. The CDR3 DNA sequence: TGTGCCAGCTTCCCCGGGACAGGGGTTCAAGAGACCCAGTACTTC.